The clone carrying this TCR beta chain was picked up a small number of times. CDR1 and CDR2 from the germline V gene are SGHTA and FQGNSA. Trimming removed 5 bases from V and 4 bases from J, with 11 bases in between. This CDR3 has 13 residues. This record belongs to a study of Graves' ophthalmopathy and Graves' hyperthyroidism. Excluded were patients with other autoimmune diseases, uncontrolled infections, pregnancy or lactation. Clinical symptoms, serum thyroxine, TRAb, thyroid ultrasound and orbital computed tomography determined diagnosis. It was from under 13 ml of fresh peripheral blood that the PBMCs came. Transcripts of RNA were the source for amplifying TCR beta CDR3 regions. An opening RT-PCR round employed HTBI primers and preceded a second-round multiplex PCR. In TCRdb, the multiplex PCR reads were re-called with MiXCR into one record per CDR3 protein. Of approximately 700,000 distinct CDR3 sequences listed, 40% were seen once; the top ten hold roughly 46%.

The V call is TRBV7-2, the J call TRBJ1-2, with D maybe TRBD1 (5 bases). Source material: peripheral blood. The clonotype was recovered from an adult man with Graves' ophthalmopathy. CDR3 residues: CASSGGVGYGYTF. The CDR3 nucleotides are TGTGCCAGCAGCGGAGGGGTTGGCTATGGCTACACCTTC.